This T cell receptor (beta chain) is from a study of control samples from healthy donors and cancer patients (dated by TCRdb to 2019 to 2021). The CDR3, cysteine through phenylalanine, is 15 amino acids long. The read is trimmed to its CDR3 DNA, 45 bases read in frame from base 1. V was cut back by 1 base and J by 5 bases, leaving a gap of 14 bases between them. From the germline V gene, CDR1 is MNHEY and CDR2 is SVGAGI. Library generation was performed with the immunoSEQ multiplex PCR assay. TCRdb mirrors the immuneACCESS table, restricted to in-frame sequences. Some clones are absent from its copies; in checked studies, under half trace to an unresolved V gene, and the reason for the others is unknown. Counted in this sample were about 55,000 clones; almost 96% of them appeared once. The ten largest clones take up around 1.9% of the sample. A remark on this clone: There is no known antigen for this receptor. Base qualities are missing; no much larger clone stands one base away.

The chain uses TRBV6-5 and TRBJ1-1; possibly the D gene is TRBD1, per 6 matching bases. This clonotype was sampled from a young woman in good health. Sequences were obtained from blood. The CDR3 amino acid sequence is: CASSYFRGARTEAFF. The DNA reads as follows: TGTGCCAGCAGTTACTTTCGGGGGGCGCGGACTGAAGCTTTCTTT.